This TCR beta chain was captured in a study of blood T cell repertoires in COVID-19. About the study: COVID-19 samples from acute and convalescent phases originated in the United States, Italy and Spain. The cDNA or gDNA used as material had been derived from T cells, B-cell-depleted T cells, or PBMCs.

The CDR3 is 15 amino acids. CDR1 is SGHNT and CDR2 is YYREEE in the germline V gene (reference sequence). V lost 0 bases and J lost 2; bases outside the gene matches: 4. Per the original data handling: For nucleated cells, counts were estimated from reference gene primer amplification. TCRdb keeps only in-frame clones here, not all; method: immunoSEQ multiplex PCR. The V and J calls and clone size come from that table; D and trimming were worked out from the DNA. Altogether about 260,000 clones are present, around nine tenths being singletons, with the ten largest covering roughly 8.5%. Source material: peripheral blood. The rearrangement joins TRBV5-4 to TRBJ2-5; 7 nucleotides align to TRBD1. The clonotype comes from a man aged 40-49 years with active or convalescent COVID-19. CDR3 in amino acids: CASSLAQGVQETQYF. CDR3 in DNA: TGTGCCAGCAGCTTGGCTCAGGGGGTTCAAGAGACCCAGTACTTC.